This T cell receptor beta chain was captured in a study of technical replicates of blood from several donors. The CDR3 is 18 amino acids. Germline-derived CDR1 and CDR2 are MGHRA and YSYEKL. Trimming at V came to 3 bases and at J to 7 bases, leaving 18 bases not matched to a gene. Data came from immunoSEQ multiplex PCR; TCRdb stores just in-frame clones and leaves some out. This sample carries approximately 75,000 clones, 95% to 98% of them seen once, and the ten largest clones take roughly 0.17%. The chain is built from TRBV4-1 and TRBJ2-7; 10 nucleotides match TRBD2. This clonotype originated in a human donor in good health. Sequenced material: T cells isolated from PBMCs. This CDR3 is CASSHGRIAGGSIREQYF. The CDR3 coding sequence is TGCGCCAGCAGCCACGGTAGGATAGCGGGAGGCTCTATCAGGGAGCAGTACTTC.